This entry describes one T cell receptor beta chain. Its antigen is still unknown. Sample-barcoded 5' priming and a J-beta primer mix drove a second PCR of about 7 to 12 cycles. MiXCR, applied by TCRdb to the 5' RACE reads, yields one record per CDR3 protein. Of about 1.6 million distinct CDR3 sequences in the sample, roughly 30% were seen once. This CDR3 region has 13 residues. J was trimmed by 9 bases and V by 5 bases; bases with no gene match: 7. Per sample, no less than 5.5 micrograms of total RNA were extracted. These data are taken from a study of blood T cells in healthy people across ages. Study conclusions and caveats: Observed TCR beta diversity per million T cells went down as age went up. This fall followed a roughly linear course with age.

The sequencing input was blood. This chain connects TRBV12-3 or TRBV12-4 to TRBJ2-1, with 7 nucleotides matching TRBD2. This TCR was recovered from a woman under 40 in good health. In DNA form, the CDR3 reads TGTGCCAGCAGTCCCGGGGACTACGGTGAGCAGTTCTTC. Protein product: CASSPGDYGEQFF.